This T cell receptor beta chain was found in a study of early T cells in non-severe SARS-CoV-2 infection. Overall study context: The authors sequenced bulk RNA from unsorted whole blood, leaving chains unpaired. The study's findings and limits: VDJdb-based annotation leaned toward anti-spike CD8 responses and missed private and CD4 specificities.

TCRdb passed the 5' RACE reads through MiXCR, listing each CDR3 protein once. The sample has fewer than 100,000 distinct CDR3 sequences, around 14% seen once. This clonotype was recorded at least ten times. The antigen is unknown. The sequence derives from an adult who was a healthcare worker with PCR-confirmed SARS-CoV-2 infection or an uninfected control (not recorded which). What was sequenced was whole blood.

For the CDR3, the DNA is TGTGCCAGCAGCCGACGTAGGGGTACTAGCACAGATACGCAGTATTTT. This encodes CASSRRRGTSTDTQYF. The genes are TRBV3-1 and TRBJ2-3; weak D call: TRBD1 (5 bases). The CDR3 sequence is 16 residues long. Germline V gives CDR1 LGHDT, CDR2 YNNKEL (reference sequence). V lost 4 bases, J lost 0 bases, and 14 bases lay in between.